Below are 16 T cell receptor beta chains sequenced from a single sample in a study of T cell responses to AZD1222 COVID-19 vaccine. Here immunoSEQ multiplex PCR was the method, and the copy in TCRdb shows in-frame clones only, minus some. The data contain around 97,000 clones, around 90% of them seen just once; the ten biggest clones take up 4% to 5.5%. Sample: peripheral blood, taken on day 0 of AZD1222 vaccination. The receptors were gathered from an adult in good health.

This chain connects TRBV5-4 to TRBJ2-2, with TRBD2 matching 9 bases. The germline V gene encodes CDR1 SGHNT and CDR2 YYREEE (reference sequence). The CDR3 length is 17 residues. With V trimmed by 3 bases and J by 6 bases, 12 bases remained unmatched. CDR3 bases: TGTGCCAGCAGCTCGCTAGCGGGGAGCGGGATGGCCGGGGAGCTGTTTTTT. Residues: CASSSLAGSGMAGELFF.

This chain links TRBV9 with TRBJ1-4, with D possibly TRBD1 on 6 matching bases. CDR1 is SGDLS and CDR2 is YYNGEE in the germline V gene. Trimming took off 2 bases at V and 8 bases at J, with 13 bases between the two ends. This CDR3 is built from 14 residues. CDR3 region: CASSVDSLGEKLFF. The CDR3 bases are TGTGCCAGCAGCGTGGACAGCCTCGGGGAAAAACTGTTTTTT.

This chain uses TRBV12-3 or TRBV12-4 with TRBJ1-1; no firm D call. The V and J ends lost 3 bases and 7 bases respectively, with 12 bases between them. The CDR3 spans 13 residues. The CDR3 DNA is TGTGCCAGCAGTTTTTGTCAGAATTGTGAAGCTTTCTTT. Its translation: CASSFCQNCEAFF.

This chain uses TRBV6-1 with TRBJ2-5, with 8 bases identical to TRBD1. Germline lookup yields CDR1 MNHNS and CDR2 SASEGT. The CDR3 is made up of 16 amino acids. J gave up 4 bases and V 2 bases, and 9 bases lay outside the gene matches. The CDR3 is CASSESAGQGGETQYF. The DNA for the CDR3 is TGTGCCAGCAGTGAATCGGCAGGACAGGGCGGAGAGACCCAGTACTTC.

The chain uses TRBV7-8 and TRBJ2-7, with TRBD2 as a possible D gene (6 bases). The V end lost 1 base, the J end lost 5 bases, and 12 bases lay between the germline ends. The CDR3 extends over 14 amino acids. Germline assignment: CDR1 SGHVS and CDR2 FQNEAQ. The CDR3 DNA is TGTGCCAGCAGCTTAGTGGGCGGGGATCACGAGCAGTACTTC. Translation: CASSLVGGDHEQYF.

The chain employs TRBV4-1 and TRBJ1-2; D possibly corresponds to TRBD1 (5 bases). There are 15 residues in the CDR3. Trimming removed 8 bases from V and 6 bases from J, with 22 bases in between. The germline CDR1 and CDR2 sequences are MGHRA and YSYEKL. DNA of the CDR3: TGCGCCAGCGCCGCAAGCTCTGGGGACGACGATGGCTACACCTTC. Its translation: CASAASSGDDDGYTF.

CDR3 DNA: TGTGCCAGCAGCTTGGCCCAAAGCAATCAGCCCCAGCATTTT. Amino acid sequence: CASSLAQSNQPQHF. V gene TRBV5-6 combines with J gene TRBJ1-5; D is uncertain. The V gene lost 0 bases and the J gene lost 1 base, with 5 bases spanning the gap. This CDR3 has 14 residues. Germline CDR1 and CDR2: SGHDT and YYEEEE.

The V and J genes are TRBV6-2 or TRBV6-3 and TRBJ2-1; D call uncertain. The CDR3 is 16 amino acids. V was trimmed by 0 bases and J by 1 base, leaving 10 bases between them. Germline CDR1 MNHEY, CDR2 SVGEGT. CDR3 amino acids: CASSYSRLSSYNEQFF. CDR3 nucleotide sequence: TGTGCCAGCAGTTACTCAAGGTTATCATCCTACAATGAGCAGTTCTTC.

The V gene is TRBV6-6, the J gene TRBJ1-2; D unresolved. The V end was cut by 1 base, the J end by 0 bases, with 6 bases between. The CDR3 loop spans 14 amino acids. Looked up from germline, CDR1 is MNHNY and CDR2 is SVGAGI (reference sequence). The CDR3 is CASSYYGTNYGYTF. Written as DNA, the CDR3 is TGTGCCAGCAGTTACTACGGAACTAACTATGGCTACACCTTC.

V and J are TRBV25-1 and TRBJ1-1; D uncertain. Trimming stripped 2 bases from V and 7 bases from J, with 5 bases between. CDR3 size: 11 residues. Germline values: CDR1 MGHDK, CDR2 SYGVNS. In nucleotides, the CDR3 is TGTGCCAGCAGTGAAAGTCTTGAAGCTTTCTTT. As protein: CASSESLEAFF.

This clone appeared once. This rearrangement joins TRBV19 to TRBJ1-2; possible D gene TRBD1, 5 bases. CDR1 and CDR2 (germline): LNHDA, SQIVND (reference sequence). Trimming took 1 base from V and 3 from J, leaving 12 bases between them. There are 15 residues in the CDR3. CDR3 sequence: CASSIAFGADYGYTF. CDR3 bases: TGTGCCAGTAGTATAGCCTTCGGGGCAGACTATGGCTACACCTTC.

V gene TRBV5-5 combines with J gene TRBJ1-6; TRBD1 is a possible D gene (5 bases). This CDR3 contains 14 residues. Germline V lookup: CDR1 SGHKS, CDR2 YYEKEE (reference sequence). The V end was cut by 4 bases, the J end by 9 bases, with 14 bases between. CDR3 sequence: CASSREGLSSPLHF. CDR3 nucleotides: TGTGCCAGCAGCCGGGAGGGGTTAAGTTCACCCCTCCACTTT.

In its sample, this clone was seen once. V gene TRBV30 combines with J gene TRBJ2-1, with D unclear. Trimming removed 5 bases from V and 4 bases from J, with 9 bases in between. The CDR3 contains 12 residues. Per the germline V gene, CDR1 is GTSNPN and CDR2 is SVGIG (reference sequence). This CDR3 is CAWGRQYNEQFF. Here the CDR3 DNA reads TGTGCCTGGGGGCGTCAGTACAATGAGCAGTTCTTC.

The chain is built from TRBV9 and TRBJ2-7; D unresolved. The CDR3 is made up of 13 amino acids. CDR1 is SGDLS, CDR2 YYNGEE, per germline. V shed 4 bases and J shed 3 bases, with 11 bases lying between them. The CDR3 region has the DNA TGTGCCAGCAGCCGATCCGACCACTACGAGCAGTACTTC. Amino acid sequence: CASSRSDHYEQYF.

The gene calls are TRBV9 and TRBJ1-3; no definite D call. The V end lost 4 bases, the J end lost 4 bases, and 12 bases lay between the germline ends. The germline V gene encodes CDR1 SGDLS and CDR2 YYNGEE. The CDR3 covers 14 residues. The CDR3 loop reads CASSPKARGNTIYF. The CDR3 region has the DNA TGTGCCAGCAGCCCTAAGGCCCGAGGAAACACCATATATTTT.

The CDR3 is CASSQDQTAYYGYTF. In DNA, the CDR3 is TGTGCCAGCAGCCAAGATCAAACAGCTTACTATGGCTACACCTTC. V usage is TRBV3-1 (or the pseudogene TRBV3-2) and J usage is TRBJ1-2; D uncertain. The CDR3 runs 15 residues. With 0 bases removed from V and 3 bases from J, the gap between germline ends came to 11 bases. Germline V gene lookup returns CDR1 LGHDT and CDR2 YNNKEL (reference sequence).